This paragraph covers one T cell receptor beta chain sequence. This sample is part of a study of blood T cell repertoires in COVID-19. Study summary: The cDNA or gDNA used as material had been derived from T cells, B-cell-depleted T cells, or PBMCs.

The germline V gene encodes CDR1 KGHSH and CDR2 LQKENI. This CDR3 contains 15 residues. V was cut by 0 bases and J by 7 bases, with 12 bases left in between. Under the authors' procedure: Reference gene primers were amplified, and this amplification served to estimate nucleated cell counts. This table comes from immunoSEQ multiplex PCR, and its TCRdb copy is limited to in-frame clones, with some not included. That table gives V, J and clone size, and the DNA gave D and trimming. The sample yields 180,000 or so clones, about 85% seen once. This rearrangement joins TRBV18 to TRBJ1-4, with D maybe TRBD1 (5 bases). The TCR sequence derives from an elderly woman with acute or convalescent COVID-19. Sequencing input: peripheral blood. The CDR3 here is CASSPPGGSGEKLFF. The CDR3 bases are TGTGCCAGCTCACCACCGGGGGGAAGCGGTGAAAAACTGTTTTTT.